The clone carrying this T cell receptor (beta chain) turned up a few times. What it binds is unknown. These data are taken from a study of CD8 T cells in ankylosing spondylitis. Findings and caveats of the study: Blood from ankylosing spondylitis patients appeared to carry a characteristic roughly 8-variant TCR beta motif. Certain motif variants had earlier appeared in reactive arthritis synovial fluid and blood.

V shed 6 bases, J shed 0 bases, and the junction held 5 bases outside the gene matches. The CDR3 loop spans 15 amino acids. Germline V lookup: CDR1 SGHNT, CDR2 YENEEA. TCRdb processed the 5' RACE reads anew with MiXCR; each CDR3 protein has one entry. Of about 540,000 distinct CDR3 sequences in the sample, roughly 12% were seen once. The chain carries TRBV11-3 and TRBJ1-1; 9 nucleotides align to TRBD1. This sequence originates from a male donor with ankylosing spondylitis. Source material: blood, either unsorted or a sorted T cell fraction (not recorded which). CDR3 coding DNA: TGTGCCAGCAGAATAGGACAGGGGATGAACACTGAAGCTTTCTTT. The encoded protein is CASRIGQGMNTEAFF.